Here is one T cell receptor beta chain with its context. No antigen is known for it. No base qualities exist here, and no much larger clone lies one base off it. Trimming at the junction amounts to 2 bases on V and 10 bases on J, and the germline ends lie 21 bases apart. The germline V gene (reference sequence) provides CDR1 LNHDA and CDR2 SQIVND. CDR3 length: 16 amino acids, cysteine to phenylalanine. The sequence is cut down to CDR3 DNA, 48 bases in frame from base 1. The data belong to a study of lymphopenia after photon versus proton radiotherapy (dated by TCRdb to between 2017 and 2020). Describing the broader study: The study compared the immunological effects of photon versus proton radiation therapy in patients with gastrointestinal tumors who developed high-grade lymphopenia. The study was designed to characterize how the impact on the immune system differs between the two radiation modalities. The cohort included 20 or so patients with gastrointestinal tumors who developed lymphopenia after receiving either photon or proton therapy. Study-level results and caveats: The survival association was examined only in patients who died, and the authors described better survival with proton therapy as a possibility, not as a demonstrated result. Once the lymphocyte count had reached its nadir, the repertoires of photon-treated patients showed oligoclonal expansion, particularly of CD8+ Temra cells, and this expansion drove the decline in diversity. Across the cohort, among patients who died, a greater drop in TCR diversity after the nadir was inversely correlated with overall survival time. During treatment, patients who received proton therapy stayed relatively stable, whereas patients who received photon therapy lost naive T cells and TCR diversity and gained effector/memory populations.

The receptor library was made with the immunoSEQ multiplex PCR assay. T cell repertoires were profiled by deep sequencing of rearranged TCR beta loci, alongside multiparametric flow cytometry. The table was pulled from immuneACCESS by TCRdb, which kept in-frame rearrangements only. Such tables lose some clones; where checked, under half of the loss comes from unresolved V genes, and the rest has no known cause. Counted in this sample were about 24,000 clones; about 82% of them appeared once. Together, the top ten hold around 20% of the sample. This sequence originates from a woman aged 70 to 79 with pancreatic cancer. The chain is encoded by TRBV19 joined to TRBJ2-1, with the D call perhaps TRBD1 or TRBD2, as 6 bases match in each case. The source was peripheral blood, collected from a patient treated with proton-based radiotherapy. CDR3 region: CASSIRGSGAMEEQFF. The DNA reads as follows: TGTGCCAGTAGTATAAGGGGGTCGGGGGCAATGGAAGAGCAGTTCTTC.